The 27 T cell receptor beta chains reported below all come from one sample, sequenced in a study of blood T cell repertoires in COVID-19. Only in-frame clones appear in the TCRdb table, and some are missing; sequencing was by immunoSEQ multiplex PCR. The sample has 11,000 to 15,000 clones; approximately 81% are singletons. Sequencing was performed on peripheral blood. Receptor source: a human donor in a cohort sampled during active COVID-19.

The V gene is TRBV6-6, the J gene TRBJ2-7; 8 bases match TRBD2. Germline V lookup: CDR1 MNHNY, CDR2 SVGAGI (reference sequence). The V segment lost 2 bases and the J segment 6 bases; nucleotides outside the gene matches: 6. This CDR3 region has 14 residues. The CDR3 DNA reads TGTGCCAGCAGTTACCCGGGAGGGTCTCGCGAGCAGTACTTC. It is translated as CASSYPGGSREQYF.

V usage is TRBV10-3 and J usage is TRBJ1-2; possible D gene TRBD1, 5 bases. V was trimmed by 0 bases and J by 8 bases, leaving 16 bases between them. The germline V gene has CDR1 ENHRY and CDR2 SYGVKD. The CDR3 has 15 amino acids. CDR3 protein: CAISESPQGVGGYTF. CDR3 nucleotides: TGTGCCATCAGTGAGTCGCCTCAGGGTGTCGGCGGCTACACCTTC.

This clone was picked up one time. The chain carries TRBV5-1 and TRBJ2-5, with 9 positions matching TRBD1. V lost 0 bases to trimming and J lost 4 bases; unmatched junction nucleotides: 1. From germline, CDR1 is SGHRS and CDR2 YFSETQ. The CDR3 is 14 residues long. The CDR3 region is CASSLGTGVETQYF. Here the CDR3 DNA reads TGCGCCAGCAGCTTGGGGACAGGGGTAGAGACCCAGTACTTC.

This chain uses TRBV4-3 with TRBJ2-7; 9 positions match TRBD1. Germline V gene lookup returns CDR1 LGHNA and CDR2 YSLEER. Trimming cost V 3 bases and J 5 bases; bases outside gene matches: 5. CDR3 length: 14 amino acids. CDR3 sequence reads: CASSHRTGEDEQYF. The CDR3 coding sequence is TGCGCCAGCAGCCATCGGACAGGGGAAGACGAGCAGTACTTC.

This chain joins TRBV27 and TRBJ2-7, with 9 bases matching TRBD1. Germline V gene sequence: CDR1 MNHEY, CDR2 SMNVEV (reference sequence). J was trimmed by 3 bases and V by 2 bases; bases with no gene match: 5. This CDR3 has 15 amino acids. CDR3 amino acids: CASSLAGTGNYEQYF. For the CDR3, the DNA is TGTGCCAGCAGTTTAGCCGGGACAGGGAACTACGAGCAGTACTTC.

V gene TRBV2 combines with J gene TRBJ1-4; the D is unclear. CDR1 is SNHLY, CDR2 FYNNEI, per germline. Trimming stripped 6 bases from V and 7 bases from J, with 12 bases between. The CDR3 sequence is 13 residues long. The CDR3 DNA follows: TGTGCCAGCAGCGCCGGAGGATTTGAAAAACTGTTTTTT. This gives the protein CASSAGGFEKLFF.

J is TRBJ2-7 and V is TRBV27, with D uncertain. The CDR3 has 12 amino acids. Germline CDR1 MNHEY, CDR2 SMNVEV (reference sequence). The V end was cut by 3 bases, the J end by 0 bases, with 3 bases between. The CDR3 nucleotides are TGTGCCAGCAGTTTCCTCTCCTACGAGCAGTACTTC. This translates into CASSFLSYEQYF.

This clone has a handful of counts. CDR3 nucleotide sequence: TGTGCCAGCATTCCGGGACAGAGCTCCTACGAGCAGTACTTC. It is translated as CASIPGQSSYEQYF. This chain links TRBV28 with TRBJ2-7; the match to TRBD1 covers 7 bases. The CDR3 sequence is 14 residues long. Germline trimming cut 7 bases from V and 0 bases from J; bases unmatched to any gene: 6. Germline-derived CDR1 and CDR2 are MDHEN and SYDVKM.

This clone was found a few times. The J gene is TRBJ2-2, the V gene TRBV6-5; a possible D gene is TRBD2 (6 bases). V dropped 2 bases and J dropped 5 bases, with 12 bases sitting between them. Germline CDR1 MNHEY, CDR2 SVGAGI. The CDR3 is 15 amino acids. CDR3 loop: CASSYQVGGTGELFF. The CDR3 nucleotides read TGTGCCAGCAGTTACCAAGTAGGAGGGACCGGGGAGCTGTTTTTT.

The chain combines TRBV5-1 with TRBJ2-1, with 10 bases lining up with TRBD2. There are 17 residues in the CDR3. CDR1 and CDR2 from the germline V gene are SGHRS and YFSETQ. After removal of 3 bases from V and 0 bases from J, the junction contained 6 bases not matched to a gene. The CDR3 sequence: CASSSGTSVSSYNEQFF. CDR3 sequence (DNA): TGCGCCAGCAGCTCCGGGACTAGCGTAAGCTCCTACAATGAGCAGTTCTTC.

The chain has TRBV18 and TRBJ1-1; D is unresolved. CDR3 size: 13 residues. Germline values: CDR1 KGHSH, CDR2 LQKENI. Trimming removed 6 bases from V and 2 bases from J, with 10 bases in between. Here the CDR3 DNA reads TGTGCCAGCTCTCCCACTCATAACACTGAAGCTTTCTTT. This translates into CASSPTHNTEAFF.

The chain joins TRBV6-1 to TRBJ1-2; 9 nucleotides agree with TRBD1. The V gene's germline CDR1 is MNHNS and CDR2 SASEGT. The CDR3 loop spans 14 amino acids. With 3 bases clipped from V and 8 bases from J, the junction kept 7 bases outside the gene matches. CDR3 loop: CASSEGQGGLGYTF. Written as DNA, the CDR3 is TGTGCCAGCAGTGAGGGACAGGGCGGATTAGGCTACACCTTC.

Concerning this clone: Germline and junction disagree at one end, which may indicate a read error. This CDR3 reads CASSSPRGSGGFMDF. The CDR3 DNA sequence: TGTGCCAGCAGTTCCCCTCGGGGTAGCGGAGGATTTATGGATTTT. The rearrangement links TRBV6-6 to TRBJ2-3, with D possibly matching TRBD2 (6 bases). Germline-derived CDR1 and CDR2 are MNHNY and SVGAGI (reference sequence). The CDR3 is 15 amino acids.

The CDR3 protein is CASSSTTNEKLFF. The CDR3 DNA sequence: TGTGCCAGCAGTTCAACAACTAATGAAAAACTGTTTTTT. The chain links TRBV27 to TRBJ1-4; D ambiguous. There are 13 residues in the CDR3. From germline, CDR1 is MNHEY and CDR2 SMNVEV (reference sequence). Trimming left V 4 bases short and J 0 bases short, with 3 bases between.

The rearrangement links TRBV19 to TRBJ1-2; D gene uncertain. Germline V gene lookup returns CDR1 LNHDA and CDR2 SQIVND (reference sequence). The length of the CDR3 is 12 residues. V lost 5 bases, J lost 0 bases, and 4 bases lay in between. CDR3 in DNA: TGTGCCAGTAGTGAGGCTAACTATGGCTACACCTTC. Its protein is CASSEANYGYTF.

The rearrangement joins TRBV7-9 to TRBJ2-1, with TRBD2 matching 7 bases. The CDR3 is made up of 15 amino acids. Per the germline V gene, CDR1 is SEHNR and CDR2 is FQNEAQ (reference sequence). Trimming at V came to 6 bases and at J to 0 bases, leaving 5 bases not matched to a gene. The CDR3 is CASSRLAASYNEQFF. The CDR3 DNA reads TGTGCCAGCAGTCGGCTAGCGGCCTCCTACAATGAGCAGTTCTTC.

V and J are TRBV24-1 and TRBJ1-1; possibly TRBD1 for D (5 bases). CDR3 length: 10 residues. V was clipped by 3 bases and J by 14 bases, with 9 bases between them. The germline CDR1 and CDR2 sequences are KGHDR and SFDVKD. The CDR3 DNA reads as TGTGCCACCAGTGATCGACAGTGGTTCTTT. The encoded protein is CATSDRQWFF.

The V and J genes are TRBV6-5 and TRBJ1-4; 10 bases map to TRBD1. Germline CDR1 reads MNHEY; CDR2 reads SVGAGI. The trim removed 5 bases at V and 5 bases at J, leaving 2 bases unmatched. The CDR3 is 14 amino acids. For the CDR3, the DNA is TGTGCCAGCAGTCCGGGACAGGGGAATGAAAAACTGTTTTTT. It is translated as CASSPGQGNEKLFF.

This chain links TRBV28 with TRBJ1-2; D remains ambiguous. V shed 3 bases and J shed 8 bases, with 10 bases lying between them. Germline-derived CDR1 and CDR2 are MDHEN and SYDVKM. The CDR3 spans 12 residues. The CDR3 DNA follows: TGTGCCAGCAGTTTGGCCAGGCTAGGCTACACCTTC. Translating gives CASSLARLGYTF.

The chain has TRBV7-8 and TRBJ2-2, with 13 bases lining up with TRBD2. This CDR3 comprises 16 residues. V trimming: 2 bases; J trimming: 12 bases; junction bases outside the gene matches: 9. The germline V gene encodes CDR1 SGHVS and CDR2 FQNEAQ. CDR3 region: CASSLRGTSGRVKLFF. In DNA form, the CDR3 reads TGTGCCAGCAGCTTACGTGGAACTAGCGGGAGGGTGAAGCTGTTTTTT.

V gene TRBV7-2 combines with J gene TRBJ2-7; 11 bases align to TRBD1. The CDR3 totals 15 residues. Germline V gene data show CDR1 as SGHTA and CDR2 as FQGNSA. J was trimmed by 5 bases and V by 1 base; bases with no gene match: 4. The CDR3 loop is CASSLDGQGANEQYF. In DNA, the CDR3 is TGTGCCAGCAGCTTAGATGGACAGGGGGCCAACGAGCAGTACTTC.

The rearrangement joins TRBV7-9 to TRBJ2-7; tentatively, D is TRBD2 (5 bases). Germline V CDR1 and CDR2: SEHNR, FQNEAQ (reference sequence). The ends were cut back, 1 base at V and 6 bases at J, with 13 bases in the middle. CDR3 length: 14 residues. CDR3 coding DNA: TGTGCCAGCAGCTTAGGAGGGTTTCTGGGCGAGCAGTACTTC. Translated, it gives CASSLGGFLGEQYF.

In its sample, this clone was seen a few times. The chain joins TRBV5-1 to TRBJ1-1, with D perhaps TRBD1 (5 bases). V lost 4 bases to trimming and J lost 4 bases, with 14 bases between them. Germline V gene lookup returns CDR1 SGHRS and CDR2 YFSETQ. The CDR3 runs to 14 residues. Here the CDR3 DNA reads TGCGCCAGCAGCCCACAGGATTCCGGCACTGAAGCTTTCTTT. Its protein is CASSPQDSGTEAFF.

This chain joins TRBV7-2 and TRBJ2-2; the match to TRBD2 covers 15 bases. The CDR3 spans 18 residues. The germline gives CDR1 SGHTA, CDR2 FQGNSA. With V trimmed by 3 bases and J by 5 bases, 7 bases remained unmatched. The CDR3 spells CASSFPGLAGGGTGELFF. The CDR3 coding sequence is TGTGCCAGCAGCTTTCCCGGACTAGCGGGAGGGGGAACCGGGGAGCTGTTTTTT. Supplemented by reference TRBV7-2 and TRBJ2-2, the full variable domain reads GAGVSQSPSNKVTEKGKDVELRCDPISGHTALYWYRQSLGQGLEFLIYFQGNSAPDKSGLPSDRFSAERTGGSVSTLTIQRTQQEDSAVYLCASSFPGLAGGGTGELFFGEGSRLTVL.

The rearrangement uses TRBV5-1 and TRBJ2-1; 13 bases map to TRBD2. V shed 7 bases and J 5 bases; nucleotides not matched to a gene: 15. The CDR3 length is 18 residues. The germline CDR1 and CDR2 sequences are SGHRS and YFSETQ. The CDR3 reads CASASTPKGTSGNNEQFF. As DNA, the CDR3 is TGCGCCAGCGCTAGCACACCGAAAGGGACTAGCGGGAACAATGAGCAGTTCTTC.

The chain links TRBV27 to TRBJ1-5, with D perhaps matching TRBD1 (5 bases). The ends were cut back, 6 bases at V and 0 bases at J, with 12 bases in the middle. From germline, CDR1 is MNHEY and CDR2 SMNVEV (reference sequence). The CDR3 runs 15 residues. The chain's CDR3 is CASSGRGNSNQPQHF. In DNA form, the CDR3 reads TGTGCCAGCAGCGGACGGGGGAATAGCAATCAGCCCCAGCATTTT.

The chain has TRBV6-5 and TRBJ2-7; 11 nucleotides agree with TRBD2. The CDR3 is 13 amino acids. Germline loops: CDR1 MNHEY, CDR2 SVGAGI. With 8 bases clipped from V and 6 bases from J, the junction kept 6 bases outside the gene matches. The CDR3 DNA follows: TGTGCCAGCGGCCCTAGCGGGAGGTCCGAGCAGTACTTC. Its protein is CASGPSGRSEQYF.